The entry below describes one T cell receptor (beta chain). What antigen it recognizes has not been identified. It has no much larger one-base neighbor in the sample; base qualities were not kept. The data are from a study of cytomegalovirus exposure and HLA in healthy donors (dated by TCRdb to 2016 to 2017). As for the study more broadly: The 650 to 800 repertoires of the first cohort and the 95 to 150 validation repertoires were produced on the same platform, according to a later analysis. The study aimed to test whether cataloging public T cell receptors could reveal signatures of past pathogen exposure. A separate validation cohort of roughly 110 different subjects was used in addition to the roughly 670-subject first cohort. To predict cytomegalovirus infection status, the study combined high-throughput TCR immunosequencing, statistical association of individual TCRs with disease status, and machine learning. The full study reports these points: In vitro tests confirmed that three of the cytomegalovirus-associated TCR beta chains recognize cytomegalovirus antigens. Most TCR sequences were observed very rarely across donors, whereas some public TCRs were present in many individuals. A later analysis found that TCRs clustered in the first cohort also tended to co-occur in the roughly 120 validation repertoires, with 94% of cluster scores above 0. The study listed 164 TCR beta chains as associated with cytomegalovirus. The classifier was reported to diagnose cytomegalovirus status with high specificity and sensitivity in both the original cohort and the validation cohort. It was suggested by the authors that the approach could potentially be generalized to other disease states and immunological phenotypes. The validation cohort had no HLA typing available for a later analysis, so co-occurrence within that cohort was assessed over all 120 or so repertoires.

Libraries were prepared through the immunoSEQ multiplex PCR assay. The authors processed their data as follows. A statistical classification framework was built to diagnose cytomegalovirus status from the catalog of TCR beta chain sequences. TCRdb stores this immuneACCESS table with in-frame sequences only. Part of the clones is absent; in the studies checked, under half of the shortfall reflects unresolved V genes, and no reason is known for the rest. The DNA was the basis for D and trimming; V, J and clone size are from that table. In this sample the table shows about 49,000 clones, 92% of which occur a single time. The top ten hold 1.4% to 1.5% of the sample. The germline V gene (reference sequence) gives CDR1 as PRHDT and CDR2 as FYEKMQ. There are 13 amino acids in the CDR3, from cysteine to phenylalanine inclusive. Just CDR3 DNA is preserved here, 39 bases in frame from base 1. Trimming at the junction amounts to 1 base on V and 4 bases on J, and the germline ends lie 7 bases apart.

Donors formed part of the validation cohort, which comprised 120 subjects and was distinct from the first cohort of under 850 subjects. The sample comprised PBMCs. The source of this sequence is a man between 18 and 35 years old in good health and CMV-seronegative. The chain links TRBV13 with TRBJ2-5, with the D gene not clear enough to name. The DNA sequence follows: TGTGCCAGCAGCTTAGAGCAGCGAGAGACCCAGTACTTC. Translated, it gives CASSLEQRETQYF. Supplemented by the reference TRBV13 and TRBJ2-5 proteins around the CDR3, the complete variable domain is AAGVIQSPRHLIKEKRETATLKCYPIPRHDTVYWYQQGPGQDPQFLISFYEKMQSDKGSIPDRFSAQQFSDYHSELNMSSLELGDSALYFCASSLEQRETQYFGPGTRLLVL.